What follows are 13 T cell receptor beta chains derived from one specimen sequenced in a study of T cell repertoires in cytomegalovirus infection. TCRdb reprocessed the reads via MiXCR and lists one record per CDR3 protein. The sample has more than 200,000 distinct CDR3 sequences, less than 9.5% seen once. Sequencing was done on a sample of PBMCs. The receptors were sampled from a human donor in good health (CMV status not recorded). Some clones in this sample may be carry-over from other donors' samples.

This clonotype showed up just a few times. V is TRBV19 and J is TRBJ1-5; the D gene is possibly TRBD1 (6 bases). Germline assignment: CDR1 LNHDA and CDR2 SQIVND (reference sequence). The CDR3 totals 14 residues. V was shortened by 4 bases and J by 7 bases, with 14 bases between the two germline ends. The CDR3 coding sequence is TGTGCCAGTAGTACCACAGGGCGCGGGCAGCCCCAGCATTTT. This encodes CASSTTGRGQPQHF.

The chain combines TRBV28 with TRBJ1-2, with TRBD1 matching 8 bases. Unmatched junction bases numbered 4, after V lost 3 bases and J lost 1 base. Germline V gives CDR1 MDHEN, CDR2 SYDVKM. The CDR3 length is 15 residues. The CDR3 nucleotides are TGTGCCAGCAGTTTTTCGGGACAGGTTAACTATGGCTACACCTTC. It specifies CASSFSGQVNYGYTF.

There are many counts of this clonotype. The chain uses TRBV7-2 and TRBJ2-1; D gene uncertain. Germline assignment: CDR1 SGHTA and CDR2 FQGNSA. The CDR3 is 13 amino acids. V shed 4 bases and J shed 4 bases, with 8 bases lying between them. CDR3 residues: CASSSYSYNEQFF. CDR3 sequence (DNA): TGTGCCAGCAGCTCCTACAGTTACAATGAGCAGTTCTTC.

The chain is built from TRBV12-3 or TRBV12-4 and TRBJ2-1, with 9 bases aligning to TRBD2. The V and J ends lost 5 bases and 9 bases, in that order; junction bases with no gene match: 11. The CDR3 loop spans 15 amino acids. Here the CDR3 reads CASSPEIAGVSEQFF. The DNA of the CDR3 is TGTGCCAGCAGTCCCGAGATAGCGGGAGTCAGTGAGCAGTTCTTC.

The V gene is TRBV7-2, the J gene TRBJ1-1, with a weak D call TRBD1 (6 bases). V was cut by 4 bases and J by 4 bases, with 13 bases left in between. The CDR3 consists of 14 residues. Germline V gene data show CDR1 as SGHTA and CDR2 as FQGNSA. The CDR3 reads CASSYGGPGTEAFF. In DNA form, the CDR3 reads TGTGCCAGCAGCTACGGGGGGCCAGGCACTGAAGCTTTCTTT. Together with reference TRBV7-2 and TRBJ1-1, the CDR3 gives the full variable domain: GAGVSQSPSNKVTEKGKDVELRCDPISGHTALYWYRQSLGQGLEFLIYFQGNSAPDKSGLPSDRFSAERTGGSVSTLTIQRTQQEDSAVYLCASSYGGPGTEAFFGQGTRLTVV.

The chain combines TRBV28 with TRBJ1-6; unclear D gene. V was cut by 6 bases and J by 11 bases, with 8 bases left in between. This CDR3 comprises 11 residues. CDR1 MDHEN and CDR2 SYDVKM come from the germline V gene. The CDR3 bases are TGTGCCAGCAGGGGCACGCCACCCCTCCACTTT. This gives the protein CASRGTPPLHF.

This clonotype was counted at least ten times. The chain is built from TRBV11-2 and TRBJ2-7, with D hard to call. CDR3 length: 13 amino acids. Germline V gene lookup returns CDR1 SGHAT and CDR2 FQNNGV. The V end was cut by 1 base, the J end by 9 bases, with 13 bases between. The CDR3 DNA follows: TGTGCCAGCAGCTTAGGTGGGCTAGTGGTGCAGTACTTC. It translates to CASSLGGLVVQYF.

Many counts were recorded for this clonotype. The CDR3 loop is CASSYDSNYGYTF. In DNA form, the CDR3 reads TGTGCCAGCAGCTACGACAGCAACTATGGCTACACCTTC. This chain links TRBV5-5 with TRBJ1-2; possible D gene TRBD1, 5 bases. Trimming left V 3 bases short and J 2 bases short, with 8 bases between. The CDR3 loop spans 13 amino acids. Germline values: CDR1 SGHKS, CDR2 YYEKEE (reference sequence).

Ten or more counts support this clonotype. The chain joins TRBV7-7 to TRBJ2-7; 10 bases match TRBD1. This CDR3 has 15 residues. V was pared by 5 bases and J by 4 bases, with 8 bases of the junction left unmatched. Germline-derived CDR1 and CDR2 are SSHAT and FNYEAQ (reference sequence). CDR3: CASSQALGQGYEQYF. CDR3 nucleotide sequence: TGTGCCAGCAGCCAAGCTTTGGGACAGGGGTACGAGCAGTACTTC.

This clonotype was seen ten or more times. The V and J genes are TRBV7-6 and TRBJ2-3; D uncertain. The CDR3 has 14 amino acids. V was clipped by 5 bases and J by 0 bases, with 9 bases between them. Germline V gene lookup returns CDR1 SGHVS and CDR2 FNYEAQ. DNA of the CDR3: TGTGCCAGCAGCCCGAAATCTAGCACAGATACGCAGTATTTT. Residues: CASSPKSSTDTQYF.

The chain is built from TRBV20-1 and TRBJ2-2; 8 nucleotides match TRBD2. CDR1 DFQATT and CDR2 SNEGSKA come from the germline V gene (reference sequence). This CDR3 region has 15 residues. V dropped 2 bases and J dropped 5; count of bases not matched to a gene: 7. CDR3 amino acids: CSARPAGEGTGELFF. The CDR3 DNA reads TGCAGTGCTAGACCAGCGGGAGAAGGGACCGGGGAGCTGTTTTTT.

The table lists this clonotype with many counts. The V gene is TRBV11-2, the J gene TRBJ2-3; the D gene is possibly TRBD2 (5 bases). Germline CDR1 SGHAT, CDR2 FQNNGV. The V end was cut by 2 bases, the J end by 1 base, with 10 bases between. The CDR3 runs to 15 residues. In DNA, the CDR3 is TGTGCCAGCAGCTTAAGAGGGTTCGGCACAGATACGCAGTATTTT. Protein sequence: CASSLRGFGTDTQYF.

This clonotype occurred many times. The chain uses TRBV7-2 and TRBJ2-2; D gene ambiguous. The CDR3 runs to 16 residues. The V end was cut by 1 base, the J end by 1 base, with 10 bases between. Germline CDR1 reads SGHTA; CDR2 reads FQGNSA. The CDR3 is CASSLGGGQNTGELFF. The CDR3 DNA reads TGTGCCAGCAGCTTAGGGGGTGGGCAGAACACCGGGGAGCTGTTTTTT. Drawing the rest from reference TRBV7-2 and TRBJ2-2, the complete variable domain is GAGVSQSPSNKVTEKGKDVELRCDPISGHTALYWYRQSLGQGLEFLIYFQGNSAPDKSGLPSDRFSAERTGGSVSTLTIQRTQQEDSAVYLCASSLGGGQNTGELFFGEGSRLTVL.